This T cell receptor beta chain emerged from a study of CD8+ T cells in alopecia areata (dated by TCRdb to the late 2010s). For the wider study: Female C3H/HeJ recipients, about 7-10 weeks old, were grafted with skin from C3H/HeJ donors with spontaneous alopecia (roughly 6-12 months old). Clonality in the scalp was compared among normal scalp (n=4), patchy alopecia areata scalp (n=8), and alopecia totalis/universalis scalp (n=8). The study used high-throughput TCRbeta sequencing to examine T cell clonal expansion in alopecia areata, in both the C3H/HeJ mouse model and human patients. RNA was extracted with the PAXgene miRNA kit for fixed scalp, the miRNeasy kit for PBMCs, and the RNeasy kit for mouse skin. On the human side, TCRbeta sequencing was run on scalp tissue and on sorted CD4+ and CD8+ peripheral blood T cells from healthy controls and from alopecia areata patients with either patchy or totalis/universalis disease. TCRbeta CDR3 regions were amplified by immunoSEQ multiplex PCR using 35 Vbeta forward and 13 Jbeta reverse primers.

Broader findings and caveats from the paper: Scalp TCR repertoire analysis is complicated because resident alphabeta T cells in normal human skin are also sequenced, whereas mouse skin is dominated by gammadelta T cells. Shared TCR sequences between patients were less evident than in mice, which may be partly attributable to HLA diversity in the patient population. Compared with normal scalp, lesional scalp, particularly in alopecia totalis/universalis, had higher clonality and more expanded CD8+ clones, which suggests antigenic drive.

Pooled mouse cutaneous lymph node cells were stained for CD4, CD8alpha, NKG2D, NKG2ACE and other markers, then sorted on a BD Influx. Between the V and J ends, shortened by 0 bases and 4 bases respectively, the junction contains 7 bases. The CDR3, cysteine through phenylalanine, is 14 amino acids long. Sequencing covers 30 bases of the CDR3, shown here with the frame starting at base 1. As encoded in the germline V gene (reference sequence), CDR1 is LGHNA while CDR2 is YNLKQL. This clone has more than one count but fewer than ten. The target of this receptor is not known. The species here is mouse, which means the gene names and germline sequences are mouse ones. The CDR3 end is not reached by the read, which stops 4 residues before it; the germline J gene fills it in. Libraries were prepared through the immunoSEQ multiplex PCR assay. RNA was extracted from all samples and reverse transcribed into cDNA as template for TCR sequencing. SuperScript III was used to make first-strand cDNA, primed with a 2:1 mix of oligo-dT and random hexamers. Amplification bias was assessed with a synthetic immune receptor repertoire, and residual bias was removed computationally. Libraries were sequenced on Illumina HiSeq using 60 bp reads that covered the CDR3 and were read from J toward V. As for how the authors treated the data: Raw reads were preprocessed to remove errors, and CDR3 was defined by IMGT conventions from the conserved cysteine to phenylalanine. Clonality was computed as 1 minus the Shannon entropy, with the entropy normalized by log2 of the number of productive unique TCRs. Whether each scalp clone was CD4 or CD8 was inferred by checking scalp TCRbeta sequences against the CD4 and CD8 repertoires from sorted blood. This immuneACCESS table, as held by TCRdb, lists in-frame sequences with V and J called but not all clones. Of the missing ones, under half trace to an unresolved V gene in checked studies; the others have no known cause. D and trimming were read from the DNA, whereas the V and J calls and clone size are those reported in that table. This sample contains 200,000 to 300,000 clones, none of which is a singleton. The top ten clones comprise more than 0.95% of the sample.

The rearrangement joined TRBV5 to TRBJ2-1, and the D gene may be TRBD1, 6 bases matching. The sample was CD4+ T cells sorted from a lymph node. The source is a C3H/HeJ mouse with alopecia areata. The mouse line in question has MHC haplotype H2-k. The CDR3 DNA, read in part, is TGTGCCAGCAGCCAAGATGGGACATATGCT. Its protein is CASSQDGTYA. The complete CDR3 protein is CASSQDGTYAEQFF.